This T cell receptor (beta chain) emerged from a study of T cell changes during pregnancy in multiple sclerosis. This clone showed up just a few times. V gave up 2 bases and J gave up 3 bases; unmatched junction bases: 12. Germline V gene lookup returns CDR1 SGHNT and CDR2 YYREEE (reference sequence). The CDR3 loop spans 17 amino acids. Clones were sequenced by immunoSEQ multiplex PCR, and TCRdb holds only the in-frame ones, with some missing. The sample has more than 45,000 clones, over 75% seen once. The sequences come from CD4+ T cells from peripheral blood mononuclear cells, collected in the second trimester of pregnancy. This receptor was taken from a female donor with multiple sclerosis, enrolled in a pregnancy study. V usage is TRBV5-4 and J usage is TRBJ2-3, with 7 nucleotides matching TRBD2. CDR3 protein: CASSFTRDYLGTDTQYF. The CDR3 DNA reads TGTGCCAGCAGCTTCACTCGGGACTACCTCGGTACAGATACGCAGTATTTT.